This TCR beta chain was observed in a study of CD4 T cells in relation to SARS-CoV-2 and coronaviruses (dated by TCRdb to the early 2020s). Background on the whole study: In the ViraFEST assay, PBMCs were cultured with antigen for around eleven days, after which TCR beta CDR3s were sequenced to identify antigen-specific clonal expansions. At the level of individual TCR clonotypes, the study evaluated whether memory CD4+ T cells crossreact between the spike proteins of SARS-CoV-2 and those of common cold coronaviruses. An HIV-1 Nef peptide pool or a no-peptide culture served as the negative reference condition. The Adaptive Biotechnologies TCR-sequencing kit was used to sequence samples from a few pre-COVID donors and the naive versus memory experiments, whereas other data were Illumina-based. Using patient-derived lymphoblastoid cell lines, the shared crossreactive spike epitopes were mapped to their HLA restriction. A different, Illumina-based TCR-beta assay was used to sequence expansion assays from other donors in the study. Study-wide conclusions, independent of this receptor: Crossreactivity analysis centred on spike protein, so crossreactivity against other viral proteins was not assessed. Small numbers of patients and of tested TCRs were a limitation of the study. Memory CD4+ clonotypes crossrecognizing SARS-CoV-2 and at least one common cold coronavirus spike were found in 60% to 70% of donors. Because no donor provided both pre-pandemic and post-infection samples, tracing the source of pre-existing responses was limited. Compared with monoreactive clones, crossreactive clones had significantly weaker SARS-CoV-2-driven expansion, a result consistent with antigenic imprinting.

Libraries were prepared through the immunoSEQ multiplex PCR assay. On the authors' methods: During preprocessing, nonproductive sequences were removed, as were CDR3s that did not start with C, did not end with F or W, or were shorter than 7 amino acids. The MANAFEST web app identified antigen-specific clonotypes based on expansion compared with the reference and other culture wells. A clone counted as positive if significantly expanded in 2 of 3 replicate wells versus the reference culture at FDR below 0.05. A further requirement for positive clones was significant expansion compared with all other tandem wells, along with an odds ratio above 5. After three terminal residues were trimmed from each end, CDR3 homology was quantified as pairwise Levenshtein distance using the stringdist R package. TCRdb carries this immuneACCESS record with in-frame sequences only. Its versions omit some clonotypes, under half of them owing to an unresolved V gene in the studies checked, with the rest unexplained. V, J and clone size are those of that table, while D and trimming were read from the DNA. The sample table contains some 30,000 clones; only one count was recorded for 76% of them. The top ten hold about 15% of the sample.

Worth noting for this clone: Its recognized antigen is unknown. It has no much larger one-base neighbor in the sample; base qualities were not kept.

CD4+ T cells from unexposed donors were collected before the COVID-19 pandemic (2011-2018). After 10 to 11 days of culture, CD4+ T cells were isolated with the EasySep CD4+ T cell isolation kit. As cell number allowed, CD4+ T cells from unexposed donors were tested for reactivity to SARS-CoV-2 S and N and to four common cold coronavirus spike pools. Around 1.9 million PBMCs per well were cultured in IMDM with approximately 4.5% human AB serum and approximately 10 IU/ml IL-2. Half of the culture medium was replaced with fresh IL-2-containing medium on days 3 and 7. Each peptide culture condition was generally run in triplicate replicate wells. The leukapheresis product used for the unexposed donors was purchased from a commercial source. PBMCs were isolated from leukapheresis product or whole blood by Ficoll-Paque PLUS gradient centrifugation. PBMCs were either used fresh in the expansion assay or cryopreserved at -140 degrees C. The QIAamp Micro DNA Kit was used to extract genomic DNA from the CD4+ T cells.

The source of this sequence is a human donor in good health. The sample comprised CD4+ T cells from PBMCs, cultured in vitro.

The bases read TGTGCCTGGAGCTCTCCGGGACTAGCGGGAGGGCCTATGGCCTACGAGCAGTACTTC. It encodes CAWSSPGLAGGPMAYEQYF. In this chain, TRBV30 is recombined with TRBJ2-7; TRBD2 fits 16 bases in the junction. The junction shows trimming of 3 bases on V and 2 bases on J, and the gene matches do not reach 13 bases of it. In the germline V gene (reference sequence), CDR1 corresponds to GTSNPN and CDR2 to SVGIG. Reading from cysteine to phenylalanine, the CDR3 counts 19 amino acids. The CDR3 DNA has 57 bases and is translated from base 1.